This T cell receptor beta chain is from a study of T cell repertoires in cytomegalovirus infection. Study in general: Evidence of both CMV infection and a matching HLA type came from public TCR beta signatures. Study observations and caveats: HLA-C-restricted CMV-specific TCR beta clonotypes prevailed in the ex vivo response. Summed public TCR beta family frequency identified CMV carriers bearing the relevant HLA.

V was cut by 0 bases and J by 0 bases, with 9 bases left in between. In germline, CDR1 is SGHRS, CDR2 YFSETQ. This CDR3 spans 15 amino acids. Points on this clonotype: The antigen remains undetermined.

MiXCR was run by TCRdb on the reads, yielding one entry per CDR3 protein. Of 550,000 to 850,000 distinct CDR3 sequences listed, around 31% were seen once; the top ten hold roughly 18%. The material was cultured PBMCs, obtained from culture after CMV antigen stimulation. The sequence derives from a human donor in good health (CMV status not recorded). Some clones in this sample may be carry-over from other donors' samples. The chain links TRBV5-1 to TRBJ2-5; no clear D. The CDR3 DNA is TGCGCCAGCAGCTTGGCCGACGCAGACCAAGAGACCCAGTACTTC. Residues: CASSLADADQETQYF.